These 30 T cell receptor beta chains were sequenced from one sample in a study of T-cell reconstitution after alpha-beta-depleted transplantation in children. Unique molecular identifiers were incorporated when the TCRbeta library was constructed. TCRdb re-called the PCR reads with MiXCR, one entry per CDR3 protein. This table holds over 150,000 distinct CDR3 sequences, approximately 6% found once. The specimen was PBMCs, collected before TCRalphabeta/CD19-depleted stem cell transplant. These receptors all come from a girl under two years old with combined immunodeficiency, due to receive a stem cell transplant.

This clonotype was seen at least ten times. The J gene is TRBJ2-2, the V gene TRBV4-3, with unresolved D. CDR3 length equals 15 residues. The germline gives CDR1 LGHNA, CDR2 YSLEER. Trimming removed 0 bases at V and 1 base at J, with 6 bases between. This chain's CDR3 is CASSQDRQNTGELFF. The DNA for the CDR3 is TGCGCCAGCAGCCAAGATCGCCAGAACACCGGGGAGCTGTTTTTT.

This clonotype has a handful of counts. V gene TRBV18 combines with J gene TRBJ2-5; a weak D match, TRBD2 (6 bases). CDR1 is KGHSH and CDR2 is LQKENI in the germline V gene. The CDR3 has 17 residues. The ends were cut back, 2 bases at V and 1 base at J, with 17 bases in the middle. This chain's CDR3 is CASSPSNGGSPQETQYF. Here the CDR3 DNA reads TGTGCCAGCTCACCATCTAACGGGGGTTCCCCCCAAGAGACCCAGTACTTC.

At least ten counts were recorded for this clonotype. The chain joins TRBV7-2 to TRBJ2-5; tentatively, D is TRBD1 (5 bases). This CDR3 comprises 15 residues. Germline assignment: CDR1 SGHTA and CDR2 FQGNSA. V was pared by 1 base and J by 1 base, with 10 bases between. The CDR3 loop is CASSLEWGSQETQYF. CDR3 nucleotide sequence: TGTGCCAGCAGCTTAGAGTGGGGCAGCCAAGAGACCCAGTACTTC.

This clonotype was recorded at least ten times. This chain links TRBV20-1 with TRBJ2-7; a possible D gene is TRBD2 (6 bases). This CDR3 is built from 15 residues. Per the germline V gene, CDR1 is DFQATT and CDR2 is SNEGSKA (reference sequence). V dropped 2 bases and J dropped 4 bases, with 18 bases sitting between them. CDR3 sequence (DNA): TGCAGTGCTAGAACCCTTTTCGGGGGAGATTACGAGCAGTACTTC. Translation gives CSARTLFGGDYEQYF.

This clonotype occurred many times. The rearrangement uses TRBV29-1 and TRBJ2-7, with 7 bases fitting TRBD1. The V and J ends lost 4 bases and 0 bases, in that order; junction bases with no gene match: 21. CDR1 is SQVTM, CDR2 ANQGSEA, per germline. The CDR3 loop spans 19 amino acids. In DNA form, the CDR3 reads TGCAGCGTTGTAGCGCTGGGCGTCATCCGGGACAGCAGCTCCTACGAGCAGTACTTC. Encoded protein: CSVVALGVIRDSSSYEQYF.

This CDR3 reads CASSYSWTTATYGYTF. The DNA for the CDR3 is TGTGCCAGCAGTTACTCTTGGACGACGGCTACTTATGGCTACACCTTC. The chain combines TRBV6-2 or TRBV6-3 with TRBJ1-2; no definite D call. The V gene's germline CDR1 is MNHEY and CDR2 SVGEGT. The CDR3 extends over 16 amino acids. Trimming cost V 0 bases and J 5 bases, with 16 bases left between them.

This clonotype was seen ten or more times. This chain connects TRBV28 to TRBJ2-1; TRBD1 is a possible D gene (6 bases). The CDR3 runs to 15 residues. Germline CDR1 and CDR2: MDHEN and SYDVKM. V gave up 4 bases and J gave up 7 bases, with 17 bases separating them. The CDR3 loop is CASSSSGVSGNEQFF. CDR3 bases: TGTGCCAGCAGTTCCTCAGGGGTCTCTGGGAATGAGCAGTTCTTC. Together with reference TRBV28 and TRBJ2-1, the CDR3 gives the full variable domain: DVKVTQSSRYLVKRTGEKVFLECVQDMDHENMFWYRQDPGLGLRLIYFSYDVKMKEKGDIPEGYSVSREKKERFSLILESASTNQTSMYLCASSSSGVSGNEQFFGPGTRLTVL.

At least ten counts were recorded for this clonotype. V is TRBV29-1 and J is TRBJ1-4, with TRBD1 matching over 7 bases. Germline CDR1 reads SQVTM; CDR2 reads ANQGSEA. CDR3 length: 13 amino acids. Unmatched junction bases numbered 6, after V lost 4 bases and J lost 7 bases. The CDR3 protein is CSVGTGISEKLFF. In nucleotides, the CDR3 is TGCAGCGTTGGGACAGGAATTAGTGAAAAACTGTTTTTT.

The table lists this clonotype with many counts. This chain links TRBV29-1 with TRBJ1-1, with TRBD1 as a possible D gene (6 bases). The CDR3 has 14 residues. V shed 4 bases and J shed 3 bases, with 15 bases lying between them. The germline CDR1 and CDR2 sequences are SQVTM and ANQGSEA. The CDR3 is CSVAGGRGYTEAFF. The CDR3 nucleotides are TGCAGCGTTGCGGGGGGGCGCGGTTACACTGAAGCTTTCTTT.

This clonotype turned up a few times. The V gene is TRBV3-1, the J gene TRBJ2-5; D is unclear. This CDR3 is built from 14 residues. Germline assignment: CDR1 LGHDT and CDR2 YNNKEL (reference sequence). Trimming shortened V by 4 bases and J by 2 bases, and 11 bases separated the two germline ends. Written as DNA, the CDR3 is TGTGCCAGCAGCCGGACCGCCGGACAAGAGACCCAGTACTTC. It yields the protein CASSRTAGQETQYF.

This clonotype was found many times. The chain employs TRBV12-3 or TRBV12-4 and TRBJ2-3; D is unresolved. V dropped 4 bases and J dropped 2 bases, with 10 bases sitting between them. The CDR3 loop spans 14 amino acids. The CDR3 sequence: CASSWALFTDTQYF. CDR3 bases: TGTGCCAGCAGTTGGGCACTCTTCACAGATACGCAGTATTTT.

The rearrangement uses TRBV7-2 and TRBJ1-4; possible D gene TRBD1, 6 bases. The V end lost 5 bases, the J end lost 10 bases, and 14 bases lay between the germline ends. The CDR3 runs 13 residues. The germline V gene encodes CDR1 SGHTA and CDR2 FQGNSA. The CDR3 region is CASSLRGIGKLFF. The CDR3 DNA follows: TGTGCCAGCAGCCTGAGGGGGATCGGAAAACTGTTTTTT.

This clonotype was found many times. This chain uses TRBV7-2 with TRBJ2-1; D uncertain. This CDR3 spans 14 amino acids. Germline lookup yields CDR1 SGHTA and CDR2 FQGNSA. V was clipped by 6 bases and J by 6 bases, with 15 bases between them. This CDR3 reads CASSLRAASNEQFF. The CDR3 bases are TGTGCCAGCAGTCTTCGGGCCGCGAGCAATGAGCAGTTCTTC. The full variable domain, with the rest looked up from reference TRBV7-2 and TRBJ2-1, is GAGVSQSPSNKVTEKGKDVELRCDPISGHTALYWYRQSLGQGLEFLIYFQGNSAPDKSGLPSDRFSAERTGGSVSTLTIQRTQQEDSAVYLCASSLRAASNEQFFGPGTRLTVL.

This clonotype was recorded many times. This sequence joins TRBV29-1 and TRBJ2-3, with TRBD2 matching over 9 bases. V trimming: 4 bases; J trimming: 5 bases; junction bases outside the gene matches: 13. CDR1 is SQVTM and CDR2 is ANQGSEA in the germline V gene. This CDR3 is built from 16 residues. In nucleotides, the CDR3 is TGCAGCGTTGTGGGGGGTAGCGGGAGAACGGTAGATACGCAGTATTTT. It translates to CSVVGGSGRTVDTQYF.

There are many counts of this clonotype. The chain uses TRBV18 and TRBJ2-1; 12 positions match TRBD2. This CDR3 contains 17 residues. Germline CDR1 reads KGHSH; CDR2 reads LQKENI. The V gene end was trimmed by 0 bases and the J gene end by 9 bases; junction bases not matched to a gene: 9. The CDR3 DNA is TGTGCCAGCTCACCACCTGTAGGACTAGCGGGACCAGTTGAGCAGTTCTTC. The encoded protein is CASSPPVGLAGPVEQFF.

There are many counts of this clonotype. The V and J genes are TRBV7-9 and TRBJ2-7; D gene ambiguous. This CDR3 has 12 residues. Germline V gene lookup returns CDR1 SEHNR and CDR2 FQNEAQ (reference sequence). V was pared by 3 bases and J by 7 bases, with 10 bases between. This CDR3 is CASSFTPWEQYF. The CDR3 coding sequence is TGTGCCAGCAGCTTTACCCCCTGGGAGCAGTACTTC.

The sample holds many counts of this clonotype. The V call is TRBV5-1, the J call TRBJ2-5; weak D call: TRBD1 (6 bases). CDR1 SGHRS and CDR2 YFSETQ come from the germline V gene. The CDR3 loop spans 12 amino acids. V was pared by 3 bases and J by 13 bases, with 16 bases between. The CDR3 protein is CASSSLGGHLYF. The CDR3 coding sequence is TGCGCCAGCAGCTCCTTAGGGGGACATCTGTACTTC.

Notes on this clonotype: This may arise from a read error, as a much more abundant clone is one base away. The chain links TRBV7-6 to TRBJ2-1; a weak D match, TRBD1 (5 bases). Trimming removed 7 bases at V and 9 bases at J, with 10 bases between. Germline V gene data show CDR1 as SGHVS and CDR2 as FNYEAQ. This CDR3 comprises 11 residues. The CDR3 DNA reads TGTGCCAGCAACCCAGGGATTGAGCAGTTCTTC. Its translation is CASNPGIEQFF.

This rearrangement joins TRBV20-1 to TRBJ2-1; 12 nucleotides agree with TRBD2. The trim removed 3 bases at V and 7 bases at J, leaving 13 bases unmatched. CDR1 and CDR2 (germline): DFQATT, SNEGSKA (reference sequence). The CDR3 is made up of 17 amino acids. As DNA, the CDR3 is TGCAGTGCTAGGAAGGCGGGGCTAGCGGGGGGGCGGAATGAGCAGTTCTTC. This codes for CSARKAGLAGGRNEQFF.

The J gene is TRBJ2-7, the V gene TRBV20-1; a weak D match, TRBD1 (5 bases). The CDR3 loop spans 13 amino acids. From germline, CDR1 is DFQATT and CDR2 SNEGSKA (reference sequence). The V gene lost 3 bases and the J gene lost 0 bases, with 9 bases spanning the gap. CDR3 sequence (DNA): TGCAGTGCTAGGGGGCTTGGCTCCTACGAGCAGTACTTC. Its translation: CSARGLGSYEQYF.

There are many counts of this clonotype. The chain employs TRBV9 and TRBJ2-7; 8 bases align to TRBD2. The CDR3 totals 16 residues. CDR1 and CDR2 (germline): SGDLS, YYNGEE. Trimming cost V 0 bases and J 5 bases; bases outside gene matches: 10. The CDR3 protein is CASSVAGGSLRDEQYF. CDR3 sequence (DNA): TGTGCCAGCAGCGTAGCGGGGGGGTCGTTAAGGGACGAGCAGTACTTC.

This clonotype showed up many times. The chain uses TRBV20-1 and TRBJ2-2; perhaps TRBD2 as D (6 bases). The CDR3 totals 19 residues. Trimming left V 6 bases short and J 3 bases short, with 29 bases between. Germline assignment: CDR1 DFQATT and CDR2 SNEGSKA (reference sequence). CDR3 amino acids: CSAKANTGTHYYDTGELFF. The CDR3 nucleotides are TGCAGTGCGAAAGCAAATACCGGGACTCATTATTACGACACCGGGGAGCTGTTTTTT.

This clonotype occurred many times. For the CDR3, the DNA is TGTGCCAGCAGTTTACCAGGGGAGATAGAGACCCAGTACTTC. This codes for CASSLPGEIETQYF. The rearrangement links TRBV12-3 or TRBV12-4 to TRBJ2-5, with D perhaps matching TRBD1 (6 bases). V gave up 2 bases and J gave up 4 bases, with 11 bases separating them. The CDR3 has 14 amino acids.

This clonotype was detected many times. The chain uses TRBV28 and TRBJ2-2, with 9 bases fitting TRBD2. V lost 6 bases and J lost 2; bases outside the gene matches: 13. This CDR3 comprises 18 residues. The germline V gene has CDR1 MDHEN and CDR2 SYDVKM. CDR3 sequence reads: CASRKFWASGDNTGELFF. The CDR3 DNA reads as TGTGCCAGCAGGAAGTTCTGGGCTAGCGGGGATAACACCGGGGAGCTGTTTTTT. The full variable domain, its missing parts supplied by reference TRBV28 and TRBJ2-2, is DVKVTQSSRYLVKRTGEKVFLECVQDMDHENMFWYRQDPGLGLRLIYFSYDVKMKEKGDIPEGYSVSREKKERFSLILESASTNQTSMYLCASRKFWASGDNTGELFFGEGSRLTVL.

This clonotype was observed many times. The chain combines TRBV4-3 with TRBJ2-7; weak D call: TRBD2 (5 bases). Germline V lookup: CDR1 LGHNA, CDR2 YSLEER. The ends were cut back, 1 base at V and 3 bases at J, with 13 bases in the middle. This CDR3 comprises 15 residues. The CDR3 reads CASSQGKGSSYEQYF. CDR3 DNA: TGCGCCAGCAGCCAAGGTAAAGGGAGCAGCTACGAGCAGTACTTC.

Only a few counts were recorded for this clonotype. The genes are TRBV4-2 and TRBJ1-5; D not certain. Per germline, CDR1 LGHNA and CDR2 YNFKEQ. The CDR3 totals 11 residues. Deletions cut 3 bases from V and 6 bases from J, with 3 bases between. DNA for the CDR3: TGTGCCAGCAGCCAGGGTCAGCCCCAGCATTTT. The encoded protein is CASSQGQPQHF.

The chain links TRBV14 to TRBJ2-4; tentatively, D is TRBD2 (6 bases). CDR1 SGHDN and CDR2 FVKESK come from the germline V gene. CDR3 length: 15 amino acids. V lost 5 bases, J lost 3 bases, and 14 bases lay in between. CDR3 in amino acids: CASSRAGPNKNIQYF. As DNA, the CDR3 is TGTGCCAGCAGCAGGGCGGGGCCCAACAAAAACATTCAGTACTTC.

As to this clonotype: This may arise from a read error, as a much more abundant clone is one base away. The V and J genes are TRBV2 and TRBJ2-7; 8 bases agree with TRBD2. The germline V gene encodes CDR1 SNHLY and CDR2 FYNNEI. The V segment lost 6 bases and the J segment 0 bases; nucleotides outside the gene matches: 7. CDR3 length: 15 residues. CDR3 region: CASSLSGDPSYEQYF. CDR3 sequence (DNA): TGTGCCAGCAGCCTTAGCGGGGACCCCTCCTACGAGCAGTACTTC. Complete variable domain (other parts from reference TRBV2 and TRBJ2-7): EPEVTQTPSHQVTQMGQEVILRCVPISNHLYFYWYRQILGQKVEFLVSFYNNEISEKSEIFDDQFSVERPDGSNFTLKIRSTKLEDSAMYFCASSLSGDPSYEQYFGPGTRLTVT.

Comment on this clonotype: A much larger clone differs from this one at a single base, so this may be a read error. The chain is built from TRBV5-1 and TRBJ2-3; D gene unclear. Per the germline V gene, CDR1 is SGHRS and CDR2 is YFSETQ. Trimming took 2 bases from V and 6 from J, leaving 13 bases between them. The CDR3 has 14 amino acids. The CDR3 is CASSLQRSRDTQYF. CDR3 DNA: TGCGCCAGCAGCTTACAGAGGTCCAGGGATACGCAGTATTTT.

In this sample, this clonotype turned up a few times. This chain uses TRBV7-3 with TRBJ2-7, with 7 nucleotides matching TRBD1. CDR1 and CDR2 (germline): SGHTA, FQGTGA. V lost 3 bases and J lost 2; bases outside the gene matches: 10. The CDR3 consists of 16 residues. CDR3 amino acids: CASSFAGTAYPYEQYF. CDR3 nucleotide sequence: TGTGCCAGCAGCTTCGCCGGGACAGCTTATCCCTACGAGCAGTACTTC.